This entry features one T cell receptor (beta chain) sequence. This clone's antigen is unknown. Per-base quality was not reported, and no clone a single base away is much larger than it. This entry is derived from a study of blood T cell repertoires in COVID-19 (dated by TCRdb to the early 2020s). Context from the whole study: The collaborator samples originated in the United States, Italy and Spain and spanned the acute and convalescent phases of COVID-19. The sample metadata nearly always contained a de-identified subject ID, COVID-19 status, age in years and sex. The dataset comprised deeply sampled blood TCRbeta repertoires from subjects exposed to, actively infected with, or recovered from COVID-19. The repertoires were made available in a free public database intended to serve as a resource for research on the immune response to SARS-CoV-2. The prospective study material was composed of cDNA or gDNA derived from T cells, B-cell-depleted T cells, or PBMCs. The samples were drawn from the first 160 participants of the ongoing ImmuneRACE study and from 950 to 1,500 subjects provided by 6 global collaborators. Where HLA class I and class II types were available, the types were taken from metadata supplied by the sample provider, not from assay-based typing.

TCRbeta CDR3 regions were amplified from genomic DNA by means of the immunoSEQ Assay, a bias-controlled multiplex PCR. Processing in the source paper ran as follows. Nucleated cell counts per sample were estimated from amplification of reference gene primers within the assay. To quantify the absolute abundance of each unique TCRbeta CDR3 rearrangement, sequence reads were collapsed and filtered. For each sample, productive Simpson clonality was calculated as the square root of Simpson's diversity index across productive rearrangements. TCRdb took over this immuneACCESS table, retaining in-frame rearrangements with V and J assigned. Such tables are incomplete; in checked studies, under half of the missing clones stem from an unresolved V gene, and the remainder is unexplained. V and J calls and clone size are those listed in that table; D and trimming were worked out from the DNA. This sample has 65,000 to 90,000 clones in its table, and more than 70% of those were observed once. About a fifth of the sample rests with the top ten.

The CDR3, cysteine through phenylalanine, is 12 amino acids long. Only the CDR3 DNA stays, 36 bases, in frame from base 1. CDR1 and CDR2, per the germline V gene, are SGHRS and YFSETQ. Trimming costs V 4 bases and J 8 bases, and their ends lie 10 bases apart. Each collaborating institution followed its own protocols to collect whole blood in K2EDTA tubes. For TCRbeta analysis, collaborator samples were shipped as frozen whole blood, as isolated PBMCs, or as DNA extracted from either sample type. Overall study outcomes, separate from this receptor: The amount of clinical and demographic metadata varied by source and participant and was provided uncurated.

This chain joins TRBV5-1 to TRBJ2-1, with the identity of the D gene unclear. The TCR was taken from a woman older than 75 in a cohort sampled during active or convalescent COVID-19. Sequencing was carried out using peripheral blood. The nucleotides are TGCGCCAGCAGCACCGACTTCGATGAGCAGTTCTTC. This sequence encodes CASSTDFDEQFF.